Detailed here is one TCR beta chain. The data originate from a study of cytomegalovirus exposure and HLA in healthy donors. Germline V lookup: CDR1 SGHKS, CDR2 YYEKEE (reference sequence). This CDR3 has 15 amino acids. V lost 4 bases, J lost 3 bases, and 17 bases lay in between. The protocol was immunoSEQ multiplex PCR, while the TCRdb copy is restricted to in-frame clones and leaves out a portion. The sample carries 57,000 or so clones, roughly 91% recorded once. The sequencing input was PBMCs. The gene calls are TRBV5-5 and TRBJ2-7, with D maybe TRBD1 (6 bases). This clonotype originated in a woman aged 25 to 45 in good health and CMV-seronegative. This CDR3 reads CASSHRQGINYEQYF. CDR3 in DNA: TGTGCCAGCAGCCATCGCCAGGGGATCAACTACGAGCAGTACTTC.